The clone carrying this T cell receptor beta chain was counted a few times. The target antigen is unknown. This sample stems from a study of T cells after yellow fever vaccination. Study-level background: Fractions of low cell number were prepared using SMART-Seq v4 Ultra Low Input.

Making TCR cDNA involved 5'RACE template switching, which added UMIs and a universal primer site. MiXCR was run by TCRdb on the 5' RACE reads, yielding one entry per CDR3 protein. The sample consists of more than 120,000 distinct CDR3 sequences, 7.7% of them appearing once. General study results and limits: The secondary T-cell response peaked on day 5, not day 15, but was weaker. Some clonotypes were seen in both the CD4 and the CD8 compartments. These made up a small share and likely arose from convergent recombination.

This CDR3 has 11 residues. V shed 2 bases and J shed 8 bases, with 6 bases lying between them. The V gene's germline CDR1 is DFQATT and CDR2 SNEGSKA (reference sequence). The genes are TRBV20-1 and TRBJ2-2; D is ambiguous. The input for sequencing was CD4+ T cells sorted from PBMCs, taken 5 days after the yellow fever booster vaccination. The origin of this receptor is a man younger than 45 who received the YFV17D yellow fever vaccine. The CDR3 nucleotides are TGCAGTGCTAGATGGGTTGGGGAGCTGTTTTTT. Translated: CSARWVGELFF.